This TCR beta chain was observed in a study of OX40 agonist ivuxolimab in advanced cancers. Across the whole study: With a range of roughly 20 to 80, age averaged about 58 years, and roughly 80% were male.

Study findings and constraints: The antigens recognized by the expanded peripheral T cells, that is their antigen specificity, were not determined.

It was autoimmune disease history or systemic immunosuppression that excluded patients. Turning to this clone: The target antigen is unknown.

Sequencing used immunoSEQ multiplex PCR; TCRdb keeps in-frame clones, though not all of them. The table has around 100,000 clones, about 87% seen once; the top ten hold 1.5% to 2%. Trimming cost V 4 bases and J 4 bases, with 15 bases left between them. CDR3 length: 15 amino acids. Germline CDR1 reads SGHTS; CDR2 reads YDEGEE. The chain is built from TRBV5-8 and TRBJ2-1, with D perhaps being TRBD1 or TRBD2 (5 bases each). The input for sequencing was CD4+ or CD8+ T cells sorted from blood, taken in a trial of the OX40 agonist ivuxolimab. This receptor was identified in an adult with an advanced solid tumor such as melanoma, head and neck, liver or kidney cancer. CDR3 coding DNA: TGTGCCAGCAGCGGGTGGCAGGGACGATACAATGAGCAGTTCTTC. Its protein is CASSGWQGRYNEQFF.